The clone carrying this T cell receptor beta chain was observed a handful of times. Its antigen is unidentified. Germline V CDR1 and CDR2: SEHNR, FQNEAQ (reference sequence). With 11 bases removed from V and 0 bases from J, the gap between germline ends came to 13 bases. The CDR3 runs to 13 residues. 60 Vbeta and 13 Jbeta primers were used in PCR. Clones were sequenced by immunoSEQ multiplex PCR, and TCRdb holds only the in-frame ones, with some missing. The sample holds about 180,000 clones, about 82% seen once. The data were obtained in a study of cytomegalovirus exposure and HLA in healthy donors. Study-level points and caveats: A likely sequencing artifact accounted for one observed cluster of highly shared sequence variants. Later findings reportedly placed an Asian-associated ancestry cluster below the roughly 660-donor mean for N-insertions. The presence/absence work took it that sequencing depth was about the same across donors.

This receptor was taken from a man between 18 and 35 years old in good health and CMV-seronegative. Sequences were obtained from PBMCs. The chain joins TRBV7-9 to TRBJ1-1; the D is unclear. The DNA for the CDR3 is TGTGCCTGCGAAACGCCCATGAACACTGAAGCTTTCTTT. Residues: CACETPMNTEAFF.